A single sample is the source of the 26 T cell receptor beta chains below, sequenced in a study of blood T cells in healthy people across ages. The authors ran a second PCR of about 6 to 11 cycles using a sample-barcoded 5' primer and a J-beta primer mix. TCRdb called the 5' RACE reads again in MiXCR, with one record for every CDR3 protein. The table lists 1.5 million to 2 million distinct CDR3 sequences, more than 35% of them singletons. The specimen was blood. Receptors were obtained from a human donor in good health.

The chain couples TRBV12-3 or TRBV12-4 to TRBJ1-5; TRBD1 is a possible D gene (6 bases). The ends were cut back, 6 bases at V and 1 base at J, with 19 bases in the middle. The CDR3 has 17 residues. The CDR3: CASSRYWTEESNQPQHF. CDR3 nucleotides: TGTGCCAGCAGCCGATATTGGACAGAAGAGAGCAATCAGCCCCAGCATTTT.

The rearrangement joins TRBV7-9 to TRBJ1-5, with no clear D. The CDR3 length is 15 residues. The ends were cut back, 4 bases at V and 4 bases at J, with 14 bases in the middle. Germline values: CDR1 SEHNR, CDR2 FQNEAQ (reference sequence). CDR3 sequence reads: CASSSSTALNQPQHF. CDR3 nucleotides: TGTGCCAGCAGCTCGTCGACCGCATTAAATCAGCCCCAGCATTTT.

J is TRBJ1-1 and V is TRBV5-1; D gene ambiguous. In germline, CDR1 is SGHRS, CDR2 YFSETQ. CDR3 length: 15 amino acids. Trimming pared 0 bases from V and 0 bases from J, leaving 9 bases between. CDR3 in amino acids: CASSLALGLNTEAFF. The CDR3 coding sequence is TGCGCCAGCAGCTTGGCTTTGGGATTGAACACTGAAGCTTTCTTT.

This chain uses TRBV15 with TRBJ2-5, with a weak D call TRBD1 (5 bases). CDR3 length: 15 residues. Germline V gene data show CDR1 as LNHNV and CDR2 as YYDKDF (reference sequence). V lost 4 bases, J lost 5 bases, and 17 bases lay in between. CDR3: CATSTTHQGEETQYF. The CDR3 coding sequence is TGTGCCACCAGCACAACGCATCAGGGTGAGGAGACCCAGTACTTC.

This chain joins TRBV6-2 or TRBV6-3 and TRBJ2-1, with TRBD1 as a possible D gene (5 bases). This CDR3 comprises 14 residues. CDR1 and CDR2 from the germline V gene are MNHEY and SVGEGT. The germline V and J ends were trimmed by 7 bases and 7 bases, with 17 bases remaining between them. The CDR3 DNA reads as TGTGCCAGCAAGCTTCAGGGCGAAGGAAATGAGCAGTTCTTC. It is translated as CASKLQGEGNEQFF.

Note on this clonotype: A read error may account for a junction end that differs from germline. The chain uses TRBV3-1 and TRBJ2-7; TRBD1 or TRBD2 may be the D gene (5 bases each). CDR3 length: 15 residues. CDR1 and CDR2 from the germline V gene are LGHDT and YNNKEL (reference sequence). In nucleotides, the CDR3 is TGTGCCAGCAGCGTCGCGCGAGGTGGGGGAGACGAGCGGTACTTC. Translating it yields CASSVARGGGDERYF.

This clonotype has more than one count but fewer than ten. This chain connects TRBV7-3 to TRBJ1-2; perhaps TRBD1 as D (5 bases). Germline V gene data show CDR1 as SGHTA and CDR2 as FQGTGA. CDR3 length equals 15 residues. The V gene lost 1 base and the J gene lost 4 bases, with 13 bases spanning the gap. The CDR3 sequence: CASSLNGQGFYGYTF. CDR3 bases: TGTGCCAGCAGCTTAAACGGGCAGGGATTCTATGGCTACACCTTC. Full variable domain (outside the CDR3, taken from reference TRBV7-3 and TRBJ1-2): GAGVSQTPSNKVTEKGKYVELRCDPISGHTALYWYRQSLGQGPEFLIYFQGTGAADDSGLPNDRFFAVRPEGSVSTLKIQRTERGDSAVYLCASSLNGQGFYGYTFGSGTRLTVV.

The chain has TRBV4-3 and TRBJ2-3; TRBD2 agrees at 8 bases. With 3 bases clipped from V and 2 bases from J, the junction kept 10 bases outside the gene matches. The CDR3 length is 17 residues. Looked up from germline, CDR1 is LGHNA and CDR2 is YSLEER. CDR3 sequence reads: CASSHGTSGRSTDTQYF. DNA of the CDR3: TGCGCCAGCAGCCATGGTACAAGCGGGAGATCCACAGATACGCAGTATTTT.

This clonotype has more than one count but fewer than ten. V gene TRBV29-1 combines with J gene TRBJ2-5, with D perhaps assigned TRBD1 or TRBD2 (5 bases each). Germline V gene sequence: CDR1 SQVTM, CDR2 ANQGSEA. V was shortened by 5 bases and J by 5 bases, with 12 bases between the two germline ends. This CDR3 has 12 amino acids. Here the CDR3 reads CSVRGAQETQYF. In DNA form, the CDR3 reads TGCAGCGTTCGGGGCGCCCAGGAGACCCAGTACTTC.

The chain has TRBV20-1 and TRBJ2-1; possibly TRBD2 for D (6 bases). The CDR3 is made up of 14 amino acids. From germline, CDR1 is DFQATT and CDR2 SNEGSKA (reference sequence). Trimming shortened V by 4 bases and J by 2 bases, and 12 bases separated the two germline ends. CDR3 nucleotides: TGCAGTGCTAACTCCGGGGGAACCTACAATGAGCAGTTCTTC. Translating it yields CSANSGGTYNEQFF.

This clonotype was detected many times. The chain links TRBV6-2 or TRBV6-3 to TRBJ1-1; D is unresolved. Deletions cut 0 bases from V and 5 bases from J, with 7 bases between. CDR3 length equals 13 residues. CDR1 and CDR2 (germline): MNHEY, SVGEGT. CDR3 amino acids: CASSYSRGTEAFF. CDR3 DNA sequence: TGTGCCAGCAGTTACTCGCGTGGTACTGAAGCTTTCTTT.

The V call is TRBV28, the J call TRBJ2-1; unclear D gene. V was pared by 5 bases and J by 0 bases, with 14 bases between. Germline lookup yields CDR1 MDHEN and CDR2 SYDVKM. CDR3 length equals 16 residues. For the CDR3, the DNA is TGTGCCAGCAGTACCCCTCCCAGGAGCTCCTACAATGAGCAGTTCTTC. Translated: CASSTPPRSSYNEQFF.

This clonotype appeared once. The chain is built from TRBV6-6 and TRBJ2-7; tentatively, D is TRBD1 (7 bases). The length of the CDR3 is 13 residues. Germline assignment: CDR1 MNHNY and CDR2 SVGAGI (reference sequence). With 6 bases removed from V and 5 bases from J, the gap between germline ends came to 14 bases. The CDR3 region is CASSGAGGHEQYF. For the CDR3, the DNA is TGTGCCAGCAGCGGGGCAGGGGGGCACGAGCAGTACTTC.

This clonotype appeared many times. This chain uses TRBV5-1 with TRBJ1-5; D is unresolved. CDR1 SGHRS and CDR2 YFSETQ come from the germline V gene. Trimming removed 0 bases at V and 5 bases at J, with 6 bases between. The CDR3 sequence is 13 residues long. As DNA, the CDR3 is TGCGCCAGCAGCTTGGGGGAAGATCAGCCCCAGCATTTT. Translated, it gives CASSLGEDQPQHF.

This CDR3 is CASRLTGNTEAFF. The CDR3 coding sequence is TGTGCCAGCAGATTGACCGGGAACACTGAAGCTTTCTTT. This chain links TRBV7-9 with TRBJ1-1; no definite D call. This CDR3 contains 13 residues. Trimming removed 6 bases at V and 1 base at J, with 9 bases between. Germline V lookup: CDR1 SEHNR, CDR2 FQNEAQ (reference sequence).

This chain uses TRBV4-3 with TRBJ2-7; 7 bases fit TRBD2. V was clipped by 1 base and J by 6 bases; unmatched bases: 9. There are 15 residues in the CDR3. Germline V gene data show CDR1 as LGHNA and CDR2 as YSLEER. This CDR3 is CASSQAAGRDSEQYF. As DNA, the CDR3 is TGCGCCAGCAGCCAAGCCGCGGGGAGGGACTCCGAGCAGTACTTC.

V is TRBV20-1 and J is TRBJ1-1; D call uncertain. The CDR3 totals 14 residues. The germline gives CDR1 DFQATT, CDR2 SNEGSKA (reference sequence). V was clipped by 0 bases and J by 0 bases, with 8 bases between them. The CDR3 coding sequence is TGCAGTGCTAGAGATTTAGTCATGAACACTGAAGCTTTCTTT. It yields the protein CSARDLVMNTEAFF.

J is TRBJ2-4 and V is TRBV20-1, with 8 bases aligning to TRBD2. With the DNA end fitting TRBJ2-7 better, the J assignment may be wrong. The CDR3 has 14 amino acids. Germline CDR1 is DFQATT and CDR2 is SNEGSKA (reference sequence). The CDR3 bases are TGCAGTGCCCGACCGGGACTAGTGTTAGGCGAGCAGTACTTC. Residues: CSARPGLVLGEQYF.

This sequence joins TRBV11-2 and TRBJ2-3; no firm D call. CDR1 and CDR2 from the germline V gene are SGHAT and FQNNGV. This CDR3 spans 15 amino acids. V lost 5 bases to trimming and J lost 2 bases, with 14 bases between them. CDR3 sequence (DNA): TGTGCCAGCAGCCTTGACCCCCAATTCACAGATACGCAGTATTTT. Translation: CASSLDPQFTDTQYF. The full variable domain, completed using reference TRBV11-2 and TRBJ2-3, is EAGVAQSPRYKIIEKRQSVAFWCNPISGHATLYWYQQILGQGPKLLIQFQNNGVVDDSQLPKDRFSAERLKGVDSTLKIQPAKLEDSAVYLCASSLDPQFTDTQYFGPGTRLTVL.

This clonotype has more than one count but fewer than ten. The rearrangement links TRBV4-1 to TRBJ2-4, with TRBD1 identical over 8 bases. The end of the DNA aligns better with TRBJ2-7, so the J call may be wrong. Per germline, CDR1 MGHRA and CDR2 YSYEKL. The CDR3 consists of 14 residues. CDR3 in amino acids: CASSRGQGLDEQYF. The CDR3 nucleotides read TGCGCCAGCAGTCGCGGACAGGGCTTGGACGAGCAGTACTTC.

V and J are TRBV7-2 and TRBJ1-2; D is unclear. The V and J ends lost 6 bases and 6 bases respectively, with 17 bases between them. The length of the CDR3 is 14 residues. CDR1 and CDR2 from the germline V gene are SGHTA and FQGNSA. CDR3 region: CASRLRRNGDGYTF. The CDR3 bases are TGTGCCAGCAGACTTAGGCGTAACGGGGATGGCTACACCTTC.

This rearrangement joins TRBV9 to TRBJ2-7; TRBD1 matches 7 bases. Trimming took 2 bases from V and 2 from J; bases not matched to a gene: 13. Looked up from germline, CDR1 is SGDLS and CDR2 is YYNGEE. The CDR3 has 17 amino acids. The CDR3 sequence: CASSVDLQGVSPYEQYF. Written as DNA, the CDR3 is TGTGCCAGCAGCGTCGACCTCCAGGGGGTTTCCCCCTACGAGCAGTACTTC.

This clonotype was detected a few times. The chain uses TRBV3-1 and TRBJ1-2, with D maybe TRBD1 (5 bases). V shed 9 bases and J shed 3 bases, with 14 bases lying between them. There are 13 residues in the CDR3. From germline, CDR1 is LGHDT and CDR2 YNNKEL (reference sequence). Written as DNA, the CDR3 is TGTGCCAGTAGACCGGGGACCTACTATGGCTACACCTTC. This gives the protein CASRPGTYYGYTF.

The CDR3 DNA reads as TGTGCCAGCAGATCCTGGTGGGGCTCCTCCTACAATGAGCAGTTCTTC. It is translated as CASRSWWGSSYNEQFF. The chain carries TRBV11-2 and TRBJ2-1, with D perhaps matching TRBD1 (5 bases). CDR1 and CDR2 (germline): SGHAT, FQNNGV. Trimming removed 6 bases at V and 0 bases at J, with 15 bases between. The length of the CDR3 is 16 residues.

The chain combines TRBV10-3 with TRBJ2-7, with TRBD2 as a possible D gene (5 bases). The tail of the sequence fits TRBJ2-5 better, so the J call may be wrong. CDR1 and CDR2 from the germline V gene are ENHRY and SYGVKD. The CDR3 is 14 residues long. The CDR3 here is CAISSPRGGETQYF. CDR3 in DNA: TGTGCCATCAGTTCCCCTAGAGGAGGCGAGACCCAGTACTTC.

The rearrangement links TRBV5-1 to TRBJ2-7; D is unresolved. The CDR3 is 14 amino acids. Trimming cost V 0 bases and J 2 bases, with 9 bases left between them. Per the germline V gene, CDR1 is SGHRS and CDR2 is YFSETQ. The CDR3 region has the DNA TGCGCCAGCAGCTTGGATGCCAGAGCCTACGAGCAGTACTTC. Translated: CASSLDARAYEQYF.